This T cell receptor beta chain is from a study of blood T cell repertoires in COVID-19. Study overall: Some COVID-19 samples were acute and others convalescent; all came from the United States, Italy and Spain. From T cells, B-cell-depleted T cells, or PBMCs came the material, which was cDNA or gDNA.

Trimming removed 3 bases from V and 6 bases from J; junction bases left unmatched: 18. This CDR3 is built from 18 residues. Germline CDR1 SGHVS, CDR2 FNYEAQ. As processed by the authors: Reference gene primer amplification gave nucleated cell count estimates. The repertoire was sequenced with immunoSEQ multiplex PCR; TCRdb's copy has only in-frame clones and lacks some. D and trimming were read from the DNA, whereas the V and J calls and clone size are those reported in that table. The table shows about 64,000 clones, with approximately 91% occurring only once. This clonotype was obtained from a human donor in a cohort sampled during active COVID-19. The material sequenced was peripheral blood. The genes are TRBV7-6 and TRBJ2-7; 9 nucleotides line up with TRBD2. The CDR3 region is CASSFTGIIQREDGEQYF. CDR3 nucleotides: TGTGCCAGCAGCTTTACAGGGATTATACAGCGGGAGGATGGCGAGCAGTACTTC.